Each of the 9 T cell receptor beta chains below was sequenced from the same sample in a study of T-cell memory formation after mild COVID-19. TCRdb reprocessed the 5' RACE reads via MiXCR and lists one record per CDR3 protein. Of approximately 250,000 distinct CDR3 sequences listed, roughly 15% were seen once; the top ten hold about 2%. The sample comprised PBMCs or a T cell subset sorted from them (not recorded which). Source of these receptors: an adult woman who had mild COVID-19 (a few samples of this study predate the infection). Cell type and time point are not known.

The V call is TRBV3-1, the J call TRBJ2-1, with 7 bases that match TRBD2. The CDR3 spans 16 residues. The junction had 10 bases not matched to a gene; V was cut back by 4 bases and J by 4 bases. The germline V gene has CDR1 LGHDT and CDR2 YNNKEL (reference sequence). CDR3 sequence: CASSPGTTALYNEQFF. The CDR3 DNA reads TGTGCCAGCAGCCCCGGGACTACCGCTTTGTACAATGAGCAGTTCTTC.

This chain connects TRBV29-1 to TRBJ1-2; 12 nucleotides align to TRBD1. Germline lookup yields CDR1 SQVTM and CDR2 ANQGSEA. This CDR3 spans 12 amino acids. V was pared by 4 bases and J by 7 bases, with 1 base of the junction left unmatched. The CDR3 here is CSVGDRGLGYTF. Written as DNA, the CDR3 is TGCAGCGTTGGGGACAGGGGGCTTGGCTACACCTTC.

V is TRBV5-1 and J is TRBJ1-2; no definite D call. This CDR3 spans 15 amino acids. Per germline, CDR1 SGHRS and CDR2 YFSETQ. Trimming removed 0 bases from V and 4 bases from J, with 13 bases in between. The CDR3 sequence: CASSLDSPRFYGYTF. CDR3 nucleotides: TGCGCCAGCAGCTTGGACAGCCCCCGCTTCTATGGCTACACCTTC.

This clonotype was picked up a small number of times. The chain couples TRBV20-1 to TRBJ1-5, with no clear D. With 1 base removed from V and 0 bases from J, the gap between germline ends came to 13 bases. The germline V gene has CDR1 DFQATT and CDR2 SNEGSKA (reference sequence). The CDR3 spans 16 residues. The DNA for the CDR3 is TGCAGTGCTAGAGTGGGCTCCGGGTATAGCAATCAGCCCCAGCATTTT. It codes for CSARVGSGYSNQPQHF.

This clonotype was recorded many times. The chain couples TRBV5-1 to TRBJ1-2, with D hard to call. The germline V gene has CDR1 SGHRS and CDR2 YFSETQ. V lost 0 bases, J lost 0 bases, and 6 bases lay in between. CDR3 length equals 14 residues. CDR3 protein: CASSLDSSNYGYTF. CDR3 sequence (DNA): TGCGCCAGCAGCTTGGACAGTTCTAACTATGGCTACACCTTC.

V and J are TRBV20-1 and TRBJ2-7; 7 bases match TRBD1. Germline V gene sequence: CDR1 DFQATT, CDR2 SNEGSKA (reference sequence). Trimming took 0 bases from V and 2 from J; bases not matched to a gene: 10. This CDR3 is built from 16 residues. Here the CDR3 reads CSARDPVGTATYEQYF. DNA for the CDR3: TGCAGTGCTAGAGATCCAGTCGGGACAGCCACCTACGAGCAGTACTTC.

The V call is TRBV2, the J call TRBJ2-5; D remains ambiguous. Between the trimmed V and J ends, which lost 6 bases and 7 bases, there was a span of 12 bases. The germline V gene has CDR1 SNHLY and CDR2 FYNNEI. The CDR3 has 12 amino acids. The chain's CDR3 is CASRASRGTQYF. Written as DNA, the CDR3 is TGTGCCAGCAGAGCTAGTAGAGGGACCCAGTACTTC.

The chain carries TRBV7-9 and TRBJ1-1; D is unclear. The CDR3 consists of 14 residues. CDR1 SEHNR and CDR2 FQNEAQ come from the germline V gene (reference sequence). V shed 2 bases and J shed 6 bases, with 13 bases lying between them. CDR3 in amino acids: CASSLWASKAEAFF. The CDR3 DNA follows: TGTGCCAGCAGCTTATGGGCGAGCAAGGCTGAAGCTTTCTTT.

This clonotype was detected only once. V gene TRBV7-9 combines with J gene TRBJ1-2; D remains unclear. Germline V gene lookup returns CDR1 SEHNR and CDR2 FQNEAQ (reference sequence). V lost 5 bases, J lost 2 bases, and 6 bases lay in between. This CDR3 contains 12 residues. DNA for the CDR3: TGTGCCAGCAGCGGGGTCAACTATGGCTACACCTTC. This sequence encodes CASSGVNYGYTF.